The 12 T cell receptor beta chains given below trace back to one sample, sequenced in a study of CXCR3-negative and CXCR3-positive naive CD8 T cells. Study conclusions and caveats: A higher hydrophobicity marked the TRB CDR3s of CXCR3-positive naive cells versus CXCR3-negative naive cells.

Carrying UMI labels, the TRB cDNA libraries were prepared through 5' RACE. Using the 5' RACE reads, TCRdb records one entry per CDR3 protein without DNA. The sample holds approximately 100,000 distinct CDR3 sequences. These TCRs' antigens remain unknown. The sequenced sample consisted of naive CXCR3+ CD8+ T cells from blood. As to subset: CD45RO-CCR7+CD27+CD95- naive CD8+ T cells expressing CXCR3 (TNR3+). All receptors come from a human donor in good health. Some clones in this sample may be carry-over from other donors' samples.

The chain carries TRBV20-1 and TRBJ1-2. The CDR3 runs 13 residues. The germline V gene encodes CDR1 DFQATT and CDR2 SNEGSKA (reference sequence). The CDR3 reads CSAREGANYGYAF.

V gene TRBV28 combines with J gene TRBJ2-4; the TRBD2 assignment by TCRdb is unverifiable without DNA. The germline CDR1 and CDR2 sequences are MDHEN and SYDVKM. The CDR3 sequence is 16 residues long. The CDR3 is CASSFNTGLAGGLQYF. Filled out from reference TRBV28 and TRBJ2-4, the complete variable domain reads DVKVTQSSRYLVKRTGEKVFLECVQDMDHENMFWYRQDPGLGLRLIYFSYDVKMKEKGDIPEGYSVSREKKERFSLILESASTNQTSMYLCASSFNTGLAGGLQYFGAGTRLSVL.

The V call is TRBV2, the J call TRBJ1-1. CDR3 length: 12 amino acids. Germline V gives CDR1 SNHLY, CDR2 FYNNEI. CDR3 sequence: CASNAGSTEAFF.

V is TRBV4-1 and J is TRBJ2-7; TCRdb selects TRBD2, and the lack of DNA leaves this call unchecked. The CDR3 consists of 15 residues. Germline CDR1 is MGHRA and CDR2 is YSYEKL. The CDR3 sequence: CASSQGLAGAYEQYF.

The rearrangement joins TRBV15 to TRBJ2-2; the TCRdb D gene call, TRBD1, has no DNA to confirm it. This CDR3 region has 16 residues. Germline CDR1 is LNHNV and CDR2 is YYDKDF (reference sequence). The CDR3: CATSRPDGGNTGELFF.

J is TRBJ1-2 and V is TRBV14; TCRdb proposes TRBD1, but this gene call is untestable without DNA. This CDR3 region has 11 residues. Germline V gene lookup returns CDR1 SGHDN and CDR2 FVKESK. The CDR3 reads CASSDRELQTF.

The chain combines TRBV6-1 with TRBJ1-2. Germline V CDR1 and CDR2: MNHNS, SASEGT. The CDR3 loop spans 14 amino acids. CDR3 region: CASSEIQRVGGYTF.

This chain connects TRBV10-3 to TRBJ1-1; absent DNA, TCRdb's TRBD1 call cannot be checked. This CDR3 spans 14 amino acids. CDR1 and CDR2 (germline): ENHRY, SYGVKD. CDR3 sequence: CAISEGAGNTEAFF.

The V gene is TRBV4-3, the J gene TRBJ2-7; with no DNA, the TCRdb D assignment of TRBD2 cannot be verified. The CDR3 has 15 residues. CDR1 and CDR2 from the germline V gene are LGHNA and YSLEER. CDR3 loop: CASSQVGGGSYEQYF.

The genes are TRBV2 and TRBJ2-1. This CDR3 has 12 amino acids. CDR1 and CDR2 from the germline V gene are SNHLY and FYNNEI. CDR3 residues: CASSELSNEQFF.

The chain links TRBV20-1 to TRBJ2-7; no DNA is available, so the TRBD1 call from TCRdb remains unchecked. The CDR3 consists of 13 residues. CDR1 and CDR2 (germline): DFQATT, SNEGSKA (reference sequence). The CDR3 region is CSARGGGDYEQYF.

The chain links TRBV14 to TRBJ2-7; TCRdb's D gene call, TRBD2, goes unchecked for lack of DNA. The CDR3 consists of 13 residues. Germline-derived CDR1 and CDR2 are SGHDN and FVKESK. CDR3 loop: CASSHSGSYEQYF.